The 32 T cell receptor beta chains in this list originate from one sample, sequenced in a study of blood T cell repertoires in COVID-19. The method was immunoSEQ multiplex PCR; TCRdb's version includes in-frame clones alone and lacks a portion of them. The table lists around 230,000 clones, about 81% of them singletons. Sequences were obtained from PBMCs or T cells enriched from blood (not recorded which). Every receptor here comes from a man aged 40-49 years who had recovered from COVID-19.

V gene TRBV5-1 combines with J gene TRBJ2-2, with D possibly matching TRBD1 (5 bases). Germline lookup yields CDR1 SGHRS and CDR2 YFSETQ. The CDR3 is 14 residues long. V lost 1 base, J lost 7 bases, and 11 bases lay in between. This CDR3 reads CASSLWQGDGELFF. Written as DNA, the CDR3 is TGCGCCAGCAGCTTGTGGCAGGGTGACGGGGAGCTGTTTTTT. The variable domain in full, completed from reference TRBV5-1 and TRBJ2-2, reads KAGVTQTPRYLIKTRGQQVTLSCSPISGHRSVSWYQQTPGQGLQFLFEYFSETQRNKGNFPGRFSGRQFSNSRSEMNVSTLELGDSALYLCASSLWQGDGELFFGEGSRLTVL.

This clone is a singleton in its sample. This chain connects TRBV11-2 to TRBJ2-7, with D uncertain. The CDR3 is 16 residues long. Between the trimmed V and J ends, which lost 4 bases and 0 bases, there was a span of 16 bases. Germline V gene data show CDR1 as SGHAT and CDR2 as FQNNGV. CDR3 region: CASSSPKERISYEQYF. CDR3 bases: TGTGCCAGCAGCTCCCCGAAGGAGCGAATCTCCTACGAGCAGTACTTC.

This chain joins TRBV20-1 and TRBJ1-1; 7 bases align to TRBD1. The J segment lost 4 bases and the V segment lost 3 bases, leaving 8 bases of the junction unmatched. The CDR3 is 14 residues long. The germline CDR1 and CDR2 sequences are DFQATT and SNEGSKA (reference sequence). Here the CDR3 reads CSASWGGTVTEAFF. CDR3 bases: TGCAGTGCTAGTTGGGGCGGGACAGTCACTGAAGCTTTCTTT.

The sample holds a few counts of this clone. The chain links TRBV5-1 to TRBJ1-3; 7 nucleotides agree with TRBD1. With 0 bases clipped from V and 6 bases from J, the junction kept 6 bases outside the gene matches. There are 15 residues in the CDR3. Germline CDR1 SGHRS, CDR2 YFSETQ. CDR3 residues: CASSLDGQAKNTIYF. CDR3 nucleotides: TGCGCCAGCAGCTTGGACGGACAGGCGAAAAACACCATATATTTT.

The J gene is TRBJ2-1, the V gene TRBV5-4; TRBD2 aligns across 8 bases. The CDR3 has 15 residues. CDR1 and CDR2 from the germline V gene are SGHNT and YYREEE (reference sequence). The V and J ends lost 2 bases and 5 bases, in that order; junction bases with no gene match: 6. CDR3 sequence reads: CASSFAAGVNNEQFF. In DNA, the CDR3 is TGTGCCAGCAGCTTCGCAGCGGGAGTAAACAATGAGCAGTTCTTC.

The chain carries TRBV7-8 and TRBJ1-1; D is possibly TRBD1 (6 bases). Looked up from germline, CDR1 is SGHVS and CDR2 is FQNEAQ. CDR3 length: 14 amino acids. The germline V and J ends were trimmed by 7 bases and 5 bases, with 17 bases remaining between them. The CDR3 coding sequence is TGTGCCAGCACCCAGAGGCAGGGGATGACTGAAGCTTTCTTT. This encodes CASTQRQGMTEAFF.

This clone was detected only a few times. CDR3 DNA: TGCAGCGTACTTAGCGGGACCTCCTACGAGCAGTACTTC. It encodes CSVLSGTSYEQYF. V is TRBV29-1 and J is TRBJ2-7; 8 positions agree with TRBD2. The junction had 4 bases not matched to a gene; V was cut back by 6 bases and J by 0 bases. There are 13 residues in the CDR3. Germline-derived CDR1 and CDR2 are SQVTM and ANQGSEA.

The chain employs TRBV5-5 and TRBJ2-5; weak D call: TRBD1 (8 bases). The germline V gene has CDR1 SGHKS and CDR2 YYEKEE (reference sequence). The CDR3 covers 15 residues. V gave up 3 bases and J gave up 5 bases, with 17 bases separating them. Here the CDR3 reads CASSWGGQVRETQYF. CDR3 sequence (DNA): TGTGCCAGCAGCTGGGGGGGACAGGTCAGGGAGACCCAGTACTTC.

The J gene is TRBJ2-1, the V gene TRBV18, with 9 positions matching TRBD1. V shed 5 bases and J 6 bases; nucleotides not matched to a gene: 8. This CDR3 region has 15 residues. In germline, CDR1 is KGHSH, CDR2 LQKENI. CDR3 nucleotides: TGTGCCAGCTCATCCGGGACAGGGAGGGGCAATGAGCAGTTCTTC. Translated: CASSSGTGRGNEQFF.

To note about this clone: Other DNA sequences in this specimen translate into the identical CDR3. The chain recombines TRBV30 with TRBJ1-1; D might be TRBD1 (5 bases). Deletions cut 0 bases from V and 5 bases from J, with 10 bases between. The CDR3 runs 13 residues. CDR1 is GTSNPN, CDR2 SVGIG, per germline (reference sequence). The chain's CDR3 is CAWSVFQGTEAFF. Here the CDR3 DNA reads TGTGCCTGGAGTGTTTTCCAGGGTACTGAAGCTTTCTTT. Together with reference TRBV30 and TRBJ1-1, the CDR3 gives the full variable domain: SQTIHQWPATLVQPVGSPLSLECTVEGTSNPNLYWYRQAAGRGLQLLFYSVGIGQISSEVPQNLSASRPQDRQFILSSKKLLLSDSGFYLCAWSVFQGTEAFFGQGTRLTVV.

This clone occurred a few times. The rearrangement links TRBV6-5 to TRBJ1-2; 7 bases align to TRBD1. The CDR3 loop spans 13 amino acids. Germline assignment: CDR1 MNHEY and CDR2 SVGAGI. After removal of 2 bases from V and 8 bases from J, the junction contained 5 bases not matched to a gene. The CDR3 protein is CASSYEGARGYTF. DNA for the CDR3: TGTGCCAGCAGTTACGAGGGGGCTAGGGGCTACACCTTC.

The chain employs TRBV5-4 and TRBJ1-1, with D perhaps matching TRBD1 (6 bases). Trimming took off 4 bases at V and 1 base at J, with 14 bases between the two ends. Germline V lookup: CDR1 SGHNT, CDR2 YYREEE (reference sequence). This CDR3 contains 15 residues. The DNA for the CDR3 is TGTGCCAGCAGCCCGCCACAGGGTCCGAACACTGAAGCTTTCTTT. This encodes CASSPPQGPNTEAFF.

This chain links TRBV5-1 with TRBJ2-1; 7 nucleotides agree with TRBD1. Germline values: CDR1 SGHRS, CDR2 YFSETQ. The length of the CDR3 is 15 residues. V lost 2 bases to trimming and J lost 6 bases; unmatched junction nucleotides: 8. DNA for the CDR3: TGCGCCAGCAGCTTTATGGCACAGGGGTCCAATGAGCAGTTCTTC. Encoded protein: CASSFMAQGSNEQFF.

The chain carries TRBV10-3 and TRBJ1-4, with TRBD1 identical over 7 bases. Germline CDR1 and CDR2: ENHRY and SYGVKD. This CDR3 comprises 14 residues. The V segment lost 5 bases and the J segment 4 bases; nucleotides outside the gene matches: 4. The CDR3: CAISPGQINEKLFF. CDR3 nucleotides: TGTGCCATCAGTCCGGGACAGATTAATGAAAAACTGTTTTTT.

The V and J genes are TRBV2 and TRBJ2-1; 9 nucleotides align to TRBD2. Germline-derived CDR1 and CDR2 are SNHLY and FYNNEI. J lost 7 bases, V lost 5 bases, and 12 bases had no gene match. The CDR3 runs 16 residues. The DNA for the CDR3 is TGTGCCAGCAGTCTCTTTAGCGGGAGTGGCTTTAATGAGCAGTTCTTC. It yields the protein CASSLFSGSGFNEQFF.

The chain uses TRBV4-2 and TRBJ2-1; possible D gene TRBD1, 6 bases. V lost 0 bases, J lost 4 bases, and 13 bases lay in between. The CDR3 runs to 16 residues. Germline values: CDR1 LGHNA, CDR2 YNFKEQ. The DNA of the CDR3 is TGTGCCAGCAGCCAAGATCGGGTGGGGGCATACAATGAGCAGTTCTTC. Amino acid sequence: CASSQDRVGAYNEQFF.

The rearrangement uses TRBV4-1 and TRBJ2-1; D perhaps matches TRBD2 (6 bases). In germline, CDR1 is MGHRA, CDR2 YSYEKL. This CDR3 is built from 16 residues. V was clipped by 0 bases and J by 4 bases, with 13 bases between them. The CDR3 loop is CASSQERAGIYNEQFF. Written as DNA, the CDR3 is TGCGCCAGCAGCCAAGAACGAGCGGGTATTTACAATGAGCAGTTCTTC.

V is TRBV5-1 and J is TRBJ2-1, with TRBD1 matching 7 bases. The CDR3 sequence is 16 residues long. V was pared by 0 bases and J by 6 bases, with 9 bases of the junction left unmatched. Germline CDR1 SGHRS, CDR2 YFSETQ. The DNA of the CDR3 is TGCGCCAGCAGCTTGGTAGGTGTCCCAGGGGGCAATGAGCAGTTCTTC. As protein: CASSLVGVPGGNEQFF.

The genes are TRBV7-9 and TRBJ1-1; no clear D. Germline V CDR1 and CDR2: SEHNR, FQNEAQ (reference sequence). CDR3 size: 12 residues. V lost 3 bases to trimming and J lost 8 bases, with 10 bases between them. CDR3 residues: CASSLAGNEAFF. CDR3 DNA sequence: TGTGCCAGCAGCTTGGCGGGTAACGAAGCTTTCTTT.

The CDR3 region is CASSIDARRVSPSNTEAFF. In DNA, the CDR3 is TGTGCCAGTAGTATAGACGCTCGCAGGGTGTCCCCCTCTAACACTGAAGCTTTCTTT. V and J are TRBV19 and TRBJ1-1, with D possibly TRBD1 on 5 matching bases. CDR3 length equals 19 residues. V was shortened by 0 bases and J by 2 bases, with 22 bases between the two germline ends. CDR1 and CDR2 from the germline V gene are LNHDA and SQIVND (reference sequence).

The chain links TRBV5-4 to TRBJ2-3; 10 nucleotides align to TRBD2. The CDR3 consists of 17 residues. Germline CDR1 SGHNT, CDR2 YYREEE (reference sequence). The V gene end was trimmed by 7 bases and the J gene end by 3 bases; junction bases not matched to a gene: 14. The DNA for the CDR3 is TGTGCCAGCCATAGGGGGCTAGCGGGAGAGGGTACAGATACGCAGTATTTT. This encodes CASHRGLAGEGTDTQYF.

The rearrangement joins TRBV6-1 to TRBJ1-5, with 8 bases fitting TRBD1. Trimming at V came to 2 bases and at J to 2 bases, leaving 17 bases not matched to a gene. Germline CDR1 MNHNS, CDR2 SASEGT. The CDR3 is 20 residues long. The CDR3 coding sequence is TGTGCCAGCAGTGAACCTCAGGGGGCAATCCGGTTGGGGGGCAATCAGCCCCAGCATTTT. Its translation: CASSEPQGAIRLGGNQPQHF.

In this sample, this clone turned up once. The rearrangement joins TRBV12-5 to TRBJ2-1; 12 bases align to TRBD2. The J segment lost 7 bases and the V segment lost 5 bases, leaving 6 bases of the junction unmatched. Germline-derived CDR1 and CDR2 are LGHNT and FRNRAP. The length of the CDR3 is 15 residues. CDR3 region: CASGPQTSGRNEQFF. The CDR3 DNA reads TGTGCTAGTGGTCCACAGACTAGCGGGAGAAATGAGCAGTTCTTC.

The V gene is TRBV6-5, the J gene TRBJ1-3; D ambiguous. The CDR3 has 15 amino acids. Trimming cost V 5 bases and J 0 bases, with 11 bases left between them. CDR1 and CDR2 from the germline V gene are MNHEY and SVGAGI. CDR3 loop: CASSPQVGSGNTIYF. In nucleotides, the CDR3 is TGTGCCAGCAGTCCTCAGGTTGGCTCTGGAAACACCATATATTTT.

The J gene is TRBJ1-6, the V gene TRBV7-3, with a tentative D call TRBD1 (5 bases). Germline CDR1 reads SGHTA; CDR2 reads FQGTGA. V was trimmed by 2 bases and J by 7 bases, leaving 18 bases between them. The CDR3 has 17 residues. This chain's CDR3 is CASSLLGRAGSNSPLHF. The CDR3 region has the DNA TGTGCCAGCAGCTTATTGGGCCGGGCAGGGTCCAATTCACCCCTCCACTTT.

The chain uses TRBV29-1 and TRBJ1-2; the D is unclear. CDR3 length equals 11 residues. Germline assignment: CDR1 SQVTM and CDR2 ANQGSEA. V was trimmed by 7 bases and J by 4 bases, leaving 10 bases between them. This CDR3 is CSADGVYGYTF. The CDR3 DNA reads TGCAGCGCAGACGGAGTCTATGGCTACACCTTC.

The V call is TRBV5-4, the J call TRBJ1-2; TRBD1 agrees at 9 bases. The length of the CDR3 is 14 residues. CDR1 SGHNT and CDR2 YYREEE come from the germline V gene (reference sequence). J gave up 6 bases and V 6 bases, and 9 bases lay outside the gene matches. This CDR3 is CASTSQDRGNGYTF. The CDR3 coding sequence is TGTGCCAGCACCTCCCAGGACAGGGGTAATGGCTACACCTTC.

This CDR3 reads CASSMGLGGLYEQYF. CDR3 DNA: TGTGCCAGTAGTATGGGTTTAGGGGGCCTCTACGAGCAGTACTTC. V usage is TRBV19 and J usage is TRBJ2-7; TRBD1 agrees at 7 bases. Trimming cost V 3 bases and J 3 bases; bases outside gene matches: 8. Germline V gene lookup returns CDR1 LNHDA and CDR2 SQIVND (reference sequence). The CDR3 has 15 amino acids.

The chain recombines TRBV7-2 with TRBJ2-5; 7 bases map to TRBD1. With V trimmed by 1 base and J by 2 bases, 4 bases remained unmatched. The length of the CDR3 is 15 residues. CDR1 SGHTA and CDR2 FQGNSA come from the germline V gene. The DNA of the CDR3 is TGTGCCAGCAGCTTAGGTGACAGGGCTCAAGAGACCCAGTACTTC. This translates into CASSLGDRAQETQYF.

DNA for the CDR3: TGTGCCAGCAACCCGGACTCCTATGGCTACACCTTC. The encoded protein is CASNPDSYGYTF. J is TRBJ1-2 and V is TRBV2; D not certain. Germline V lookup: CDR1 SNHLY, CDR2 FYNNEI. The CDR3 runs to 12 residues. V was pared by 7 bases and J by 4 bases, with 10 bases between.

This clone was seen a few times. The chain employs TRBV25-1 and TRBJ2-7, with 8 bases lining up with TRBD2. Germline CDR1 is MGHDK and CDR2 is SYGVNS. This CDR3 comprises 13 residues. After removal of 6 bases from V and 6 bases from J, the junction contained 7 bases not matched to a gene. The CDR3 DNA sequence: TGTGCCAGCAGCACGGGGGGGGAAGGCGAGCAGTACTTC. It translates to CASSTGGEGEQYF.

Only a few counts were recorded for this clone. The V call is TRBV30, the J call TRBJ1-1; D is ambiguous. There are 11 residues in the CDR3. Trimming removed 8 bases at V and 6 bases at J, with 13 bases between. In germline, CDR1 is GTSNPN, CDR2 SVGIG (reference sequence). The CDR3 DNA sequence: TGTGCCGCTATTGGCAGCGCTGAAGCTTTCTTT. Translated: CAAIGSAEAFF.